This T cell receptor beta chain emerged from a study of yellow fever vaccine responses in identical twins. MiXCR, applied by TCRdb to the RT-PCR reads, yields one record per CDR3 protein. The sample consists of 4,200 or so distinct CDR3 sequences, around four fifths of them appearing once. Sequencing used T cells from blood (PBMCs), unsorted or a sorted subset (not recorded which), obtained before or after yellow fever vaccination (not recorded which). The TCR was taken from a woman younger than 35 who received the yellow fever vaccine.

CDR3 protein: CASTSGPEQPQHF. Written as DNA, the CDR3 is TGTGCCAGCACCTCAGGGCCAGAACAGCCCCAGCATTTT. The chain has TRBV7-9 and TRBJ1-5; a possible D gene is TRBD1 (5 bases). This CDR3 is 13 amino acids long. V was cut by 7 bases and J by 7 bases, with 14 bases left in between. Per the germline V gene, CDR1 is SEHNR and CDR2 is FQNEAQ (reference sequence). Filled out from reference TRBV7-9 and TRBJ1-5, the complete variable domain reads DTGVSQNPRHKITKRGQNVTFRCDPISEHNRLYWYRQTLGQGPEFLTYFQNEAQLEKSRLLSDRFSAERPKGSFSTLEIQRTEQGDSAMYLCASTSGPEQPQHFGDGTRLSIL.